This is a list of T cell receptor beta chains from one sample in a study of T cells in tuberculosis. Repertoires were generated with immunoSEQ multiplex PCR, while TCRdb's copy carries only in-frame clones and drops some. The sample contains under 45,000 clones, approximately 89% of which appear only once. Here the sequenced sample was PBMCs, taken at tuberculosis diagnosis. The source of these receptors is an adult with tuberculosis. Both conserved end residues are part of each CDR3. The order of the fields is D gene, clone size, V gene, J gene, CDR3 protein, CDR3 DNA. A D gene is named only where the DNA matches it firmly. The listing skips clone size in some rows; elsewhere it reads once, few, many or a size class.

>.|few|TRBV7-2|TRBJ1-2
CASSLGDSSLYGYTF
TGTGCCAGCAGCTTAGGGGACTCTTCGCTCTATGGCTACACCTTC
>TRBD1|.|TRBV5-6|TRBJ1-1
CASSLVLTGRYTEAFF
TGTGCCAGCAGCTTGGTCCTGACAGGGAGATACACTGAAGCTTTCTTT
>.|.|TRBV29-1|TRBJ2-5
CSVEGSKQETQYF
TGCAGCGTTGAAGGAAGCAAGCAAGAGACCCAGTACTTC
>TRBD1|.|TRBV18|TRBJ1-2
CASSRTGTDTYGYTF
TGTGCCAGCTCACGAACCGGGACAGACACCTATGGCTACACCTTC
>TRBD1|.|TRBV5-1|TRBJ1-4
CASSLDGTGPEKLFF
TGCGCCAGCAGCTTGGATGGGACAGGGCCCGAAAAACTGTTTTTT
>TRBD2|.|TRBV5-1|TRBJ2-1
CASSFLLAGDNEQFF
TGCGCCAGCAGCTTCTTACTAGCGGGGGACAATGAGCAGTTCTTC
>TRBD2|.|TRBV2|TRBJ2-1
CASGVTLAGAYNEQFF
TGTGCCAGCGGGGTCACTCTAGCGGGGGCCTACAATGAGCAGTTCTTC
>TRBD2|.|TRBV4-2|TRBJ2-3
CASSPSGEHTDTQYF
TGTGCCAGCAGCCCTAGCGGGGAGCACACAGATACGCAGTATTTT
>TRBD2|.|TRBV11-3|TRBJ2-5
CASSLRSGERETQYF
TGTGCCAGCAGCTTACGGAGCGGGGAACGAGAGACCCAGTACTTC
>TRBD2|.|TRBV4-1|TRBJ2-5
CASSQVGIVSGVGETQYF
TGCGCCAGCAGCCAAGTTGGTATAGTCAGCGGGGTTGGAGAGACCCAGTACTTC
>.|once|TRBV29-1|TRBJ2-3
CSVEAWESTDTQYF
TGCAGCGTTGAAGCATGGGAGAGCACAGATACGCAGTATTTT
>.|.|TRBV18|TRBJ1-1
CASSNQQNTEAFF
TGTGCCAGCTCAAATCAACAGAACACTGAAGCTTTCTTT
>.|.|TRBV30|TRBJ2-7
CAWSVAISYEQYF
TGTGCCTGGAGTGTGGCCATCTCCTACGAGCAGTACTTC
>TRBD1|.|TRBV9|TRBJ2-5
CASSLGQGKRSETQYF
TGTGCCAGCAGCTTGGGACAGGGAAAAAGGTCAGAGACCCAGTACTTC
>.|.|TRBV20-1|TRBJ2-5
CSAGEETQYF
TGCAGTGCGGGAGAAGAGACCCAGTACTTC
>TRBD1|.|TRBV4-1|TRBJ2-2
CASSQIGDRARAGELFF
TGCGCCAGCAGCCAAATTGGGGACAGGGCGAGGGCCGGGGAGCTGTTTTTT